This TCR beta chain was observed in a study of blood T cell repertoires in COVID-19 (dated by TCRdb to 2018 to 2020). Broadly, across the study: Samples from collaborators originated in the United States, Italy and Spain and spanned both the acute and convalescent phases of COVID-19. The prospective study material was composed of cDNA or gDNA derived from T cells, B-cell-depleted T cells, or PBMCs. Samples were obtained from the ongoing ImmuneRACE study (first 160 participants) and from 1,000 to 1,500 subjects provided by 6 global collaborators. Sample metadata almost always included a de-identified subject ID, COVID-19 status, age in years and sex. The repertoires were released in a freely available public database meant as a resource for research on the immune response to SARS-CoV-2. Deeply sampled blood TCRbeta repertoires from subjects exposed to, actively infected with, or recovered from COVID-19 were included in the dataset. Where available, HLA class I and class II types were taken from metadata supplied by the sample provider and were not determined by assay-based typing. Beyond this particular receptor, the publication reports: The quantity of clinical and demographic metadata differed by source and by participant and was supplied without curation.

TCRbeta CDR3 regions were amplified from genomic DNA using the immunoSEQ Assay, a bias-controlled multiplex PCR. In the paper's pipeline: Within the assay, amplification of reference gene primers was used to estimate how many nucleated cells each sample contained. To quantify the absolute abundance of each unique TCRbeta CDR3 rearrangement, sequence reads were collapsed and filtered. For each sample, productive Simpson clonality was calculated as the square root of Simpson's diversity index across productive rearrangements. TCRdb limited this immuneACCESS table to in-frame rearrangements with V and J called. A share of clones is missing; checked studies link under half to unresolved V genes, and the rest is unexplained. V, J and clone size are taken as reported in that table, and D and trimming were inferred from the DNA itself. The sample yields 110,000 or so clones; more than 80% were counted once. More than 5% of the sample lies in the top ten.

In regard to this clone: The clone's antigen remains unknown. No base qualities exist here, and no much larger clone lies one base off it.

CDR1 and CDR2, per the germline V gene, are MNHEY and SVGAGI. V is reduced by 6 bases and J by 0 bases, leaving a spacing of 15 bases between them. The CDR3 starts with the cysteine, ends with the phenylalanine, and has 15 residues. This entry keeps only the CDR3 DNA: 45 bases, framed from base 1. One collaborating source in Seattle enrolled patients while the patients were actively infected and followed the patients over time throughout the course of disease. Whole blood was collected in K2EDTA tubes by collaborating institutions according to the institutions' own protocols. For TCRbeta analysis, collaborators shipped samples in one of three forms: frozen whole blood, isolated PBMCs, or DNA extracted from either of those sample types.

The sequenced sample consisted of peripheral blood. This TCR came from a woman aged 60-75 years with COVID-19, enrolled during active disease. Here the chain combines TRBV6-5 and TRBJ2-7, with TRBD1 tentatively as D gene (6 bases match). The sequenced DNA: TGTGCCAGCAGGGATAACAGGGTAGGCTCCTACGAGCAGTACTTC. Its translation reads: CASRDNRVGSYEQYF.